This TCR beta chain was sequenced in a study of PD-1 blockade in classical Hodgkin lymphoma. After removal of 6 bases from V and 2 bases from J, the junction contained 3 bases not matched to a gene. Germline V gene data show CDR1 as MNHEY and CDR2 as SVGAGI. The CDR3 covers 15 residues. Time point of the sample: cycle 4 day 1 (C4D1), after 6 weeks of nivolumab. Each and every patient relapsed after autologous stem cell transplantation, and patients got differing brentuximab vedotin exposure. TCRdb keeps only in-frame clones here, not all; method: immunoSEQ multiplex PCR. In the table there are tens of thousands of clones, over 75% of which are singletons.

Here the sequenced sample was peripheral blood mononuclear cells (PBMCs), taken before the fourth cycle of nivolumab. The sequence derives from a human donor with classical Hodgkin lymphoma. The chain is built from TRBV6-5 and TRBJ2-1; 11 nucleotides align to TRBD2. CDR3 coding DNA: TGTGCCAGCAGACTAGCGGGGGCTACCTACAATGAGCAGTTCTTC. Its protein product is CASRLAGATYNEQFF.